The present TCR beta chain was sequenced within a study of blood T cell repertoires in COVID-19. Overall study: Donors in the United States, Italy and Spain gave samples during acute or convalescent COVID-19. PBMCs, B-cell-depleted T cells, or T cells were the source of the cDNA or gDNA that made up the material.

The germline V gene encodes CDR1 SGHTA and CDR2 FQGNSA. Unmatched junction bases numbered 9, after V lost 7 bases and J lost 5 bases. This CDR3 is built from 16 residues. Per the original methods: Amplification of reference gene primers was used by the study to estimate nucleated cell counts. The method was immunoSEQ multiplex PCR; TCRdb's version includes in-frame clones alone and lacks a portion of them. D and trimming were read from the DNA, whereas the V and J calls and clone size are those reported in that table. The table has some 140,000 clones, around 80% seen once. This clonotype was sampled from a man aged 55 to 70 with acute or convalescent COVID-19. Sample: peripheral blood. J is TRBJ2-2 and V is TRBV7-2; 11 nucleotides agree with TRBD2. The DNA of the CDR3 is TGTGCCAGCACCCCCGGCAGGACTAGCGGGACCGGGGAGCTGTTTTTT. Its translation: CASTPGRTSGTGELFF.